This T cell receptor (beta chain) emerged from a study of a mutant IDH1 vaccine in newly diagnosed glioma. Study results and limitations: Apparently, pseudoprogression bore no relation to changes among the top peripheral T cell clonotypes. Vaccination induced immune responses in around 93% of patients.

Regarding this clone: Its specificity is unknown.

Sample time point: week 23, last vaccination. Vaccination comprised doses that each held 300 ug of mutant IDH1 20-mer peptide, plus topical imiquimod. The table came from immunoSEQ multiplex PCR; TCRdb's copy has only in-frame clones and leaves some out. The repertoire holds approximately 82,000 clones, with roughly 85% as singletons. The CDR3 length is 16 residues. Germline CDR1 and CDR2: MNHEY and SMNVEV (reference sequence). Trimming stripped 6 bases from V and 2 bases from J, with 17 bases between. The source was PBMCs, collected from a glioma patient whose treatment included an IDH1 peptide vaccine. The rearrangement joins TRBV27 to TRBJ1-5, with a possible D match to TRBD1 (5 bases). The TCR originated in a woman aged 45-65 years with glioma. The CDR3 DNA follows: TGTGCCAGCAGCCGTACCGCGGTGGGGGGCAATCAGCCCCAGCATTTT. It yields the protein CASSRTAVGGNQPQHF.